A single sample is the source of the 17 T cell receptor beta chains below, sequenced in a study of blood T cell repertoires in COVID-19. Data came from immunoSEQ multiplex PCR; TCRdb stores just in-frame clones and leaves some out. The sample includes 250,000 to 350,000 clones, 90% of them seen just once. Sequences were obtained from PBMCs or T cells enriched from blood (not recorded which). These TCRs come from a young woman with acute COVID-19.

The rearrangement links TRBV11-2 to TRBJ1-1, with a possible D match to TRBD1 (5 bases). Germline values: CDR1 SGHAT, CDR2 FQNNGV. This CDR3 region has 17 residues. Trimming cost V 3 bases and J 7 bases, with 24 bases left between them. Here the CDR3 DNA reads TGTGCCAGCAGCTTTGATCCAGGGTTCCCGACGAGCAATGAAGCTTTCTTT. Encoded protein: CASSFDPGFPTSNEAFF.

The genes are TRBV6-6 and TRBJ2-7; D is perhaps TRBD1 (5 bases). V was shortened by 2 bases and J by 7 bases, with 9 bases between the two germline ends. The CDR3 has 12 residues. Germline CDR1 MNHNY, CDR2 SVGAGI (reference sequence). CDR3: CASSYAGIEQYF. The CDR3 bases are TGTGCCAGCAGTTACGCAGGGATTGAGCAGTACTTC.

This clone was found a few times. The chain uses TRBV11-2 and TRBJ2-7, with TRBD2 matching 9 bases. CDR3 length: 17 residues. Trimming removed 1 base from V and 3 bases from J; junction bases left unmatched: 10. Per germline, CDR1 SGHAT and CDR2 FQNNGV. This CDR3 is CASSLALPGGGDYEQYF. CDR3 DNA sequence: TGTGCCAGCAGCTTAGCCCTACCGGGCGGGGGGGACTACGAGCAGTACTTC.

Turning to this clone: The junction and the germline gene differ at one end; a read error may be behind it. Other DNA sequences in the sample encode the same CDR3. The rearrangement links TRBV28 to TRBJ1-4; 7 nucleotides agree with TRBD1. CDR3 length: 15 residues. Per germline, CDR1 MDHEN and CDR2 SYDVKM. CDR3 protein: CASGATTGANEKLFF. In nucleotides, the CDR3 is TGTGCCAGCGGGGCCACCACAGGGGCTAATGAAAAACTATTTTTT.

This clone was seen just once. This chain connects TRBV24-1 to TRBJ2-6, with D possibly matching TRBD2 (6 bases). Germline V gene data show CDR1 as KGHDR and CDR2 as SFDVKD. The V end lost 2 bases, the J end lost 1 base, and 8 bases lay between the germline ends. This CDR3 has 16 amino acids. This chain's CDR3 is CATSDYGSSGANVLTF. The CDR3 DNA reads as TGTGCCACCAGTGATTACGGGAGTTCTGGGGCCAACGTCCTGACTTTC.

V usage is TRBV6-4 and J usage is TRBJ2-3, with D possibly matching TRBD2 (6 bases). The V gene's germline CDR1 is MRHNA and CDR2 SNTAGT. V gave up 3 bases and J gave up 3 bases, with 16 bases separating them. This CDR3 spans 16 amino acids. The CDR3 is CASSEVAGSGTDTQYF. CDR3 coding DNA: TGTGCCAGCAGTGAAGTTGCCGGGAGCGGTACAGATACGCAGTATTTT.

V gene TRBV12-5 combines with J gene TRBJ2-7; 7 bases agree with TRBD1. Germline V gene lookup returns CDR1 LGHNT and CDR2 FRNRAP. The CDR3 totals 17 residues. V lost 5 bases to trimming and J lost 1 base; unmatched junction nucleotides: 14. CDR3 protein: CASGLPQTGTLSYEQYF. The CDR3 nucleotides read TGTGCTAGTGGTCTCCCACAGACAGGGACCCTTTCCTACGAGCAGTACTTC. The entire variable domain, with the rest obtained from reference TRBV12-5 and TRBJ2-7, is as follows: DARVTQTPRHKVTEMGQEVTMRCQPILGHNTVFWYRQTMMQGLELLAYFRNRAPLDDSGMPKDRFSAEMPDATLATLKIQPSEPRDSAVYFCASGLPQTGTLSYEQYFGPGTRLTVT.

The V gene is TRBV5-3, the J gene TRBJ2-7, with D possibly being TRBD1 (5 bases). TRBV5-3 is reported as an ORF; its role is uncertain. This CDR3 is built from 13 residues. Trimming removed 10 bases at V and 6 bases at J, with 20 bases between. This chain's CDR3 is CACTNRSGFEQYF. The DNA of the CDR3 is TGTGCCTGTACAAACAGGAGTGGATTCGAGCAGTACTTC.

The rearrangement joins TRBV7-2 to TRBJ1-2; D is unclear. Germline V CDR1 and CDR2: SGHTA, FQGNSA. The CDR3 runs to 13 residues. V lost 3 bases and J 8 bases, leaving 13 bases between the germline ends. The CDR3 DNA reads as TGTGCCAGCAGCTTTTTCGGGTCAAGAGGCTACACCTTC. Translating it yields CASSFFGSRGYTF.

This sequence joins TRBV19 and TRBJ1-1; D call uncertain. Per the germline V gene, CDR1 is LNHDA and CDR2 is SQIVND (reference sequence). This CDR3 is 14 amino acids long. Trimming pared 3 bases from V and 1 base from J, leaving 9 bases between. DNA for the CDR3: TGTGCCAGTAGTATTTGGAGGGAGAACACTGAAGCTTTCTTT. It yields the protein CASSIWRENTEAFF.

The rearrangement uses TRBV3-1 (or the pseudogene TRBV3-2) and TRBJ2-1; 12 nucleotides align to TRBD2. Germline V gives CDR1 LGHDT, CDR2 YNNKEL (reference sequence). Trimming took 2 bases from V and 9 from J; bases not matched to a gene: 5. CDR3 length: 15 residues. CDR3 amino acids: CASSQLAGGPSEQFF. The DNA of the CDR3 is TGTGCCAGCAGCCAACTAGCGGGAGGGCCCAGTGAGCAGTTCTTC.

The V gene is TRBV7-3, the J gene TRBJ2-7, with a weak D call TRBD2 (6 bases). Germline V gives CDR1 SGHTA, CDR2 FQGTGA. V was clipped by 1 base and J by 7 bases, with 11 bases between them. The CDR3 consists of 13 residues. CDR3 region: CASSLSSGEEQYF. The CDR3 nucleotides are TGTGCCAGCAGCTTAAGCTCGGGAGAGGAGCAGTACTTC.

The rearrangement links TRBV7-9 to TRBJ1-1; D is undetermined. Germline V gene lookup returns CDR1 SEHNR and CDR2 FQNEAQ (reference sequence). The CDR3 spans 15 residues. V was pared by 5 bases and J by 1 base, with 14 bases between. CDR3 nucleotide sequence: TGTGCCAGCAGCGGCAGGAGGGAACAGAACACTGAAGCTTTCTTT. It codes for CASSGRREQNTEAFF.

The chain employs TRBV7-2 and TRBJ2-3, with TRBD2 identical over 7 bases. J gave up 2 bases and V 4 bases, and 6 bases lay outside the gene matches. Germline CDR1 is SGHTA and CDR2 is FQGNSA. The CDR3 is 15 amino acids. The CDR3 spells CASSSTSHPTDTQYF. The CDR3 DNA is TGTGCCAGCAGCTCGACTAGCCATCCCACAGATACGCAGTATTTT.

The chain links TRBV3-1 (or the pseudogene TRBV3-2) to TRBJ2-1, with a tentative D call TRBD2 (5 bases). The CDR3 loop spans 13 amino acids. V gave up 1 base and J gave up 8 bases, with 9 bases separating them. CDR1 is LGHDT and CDR2 is YNNKEL in the germline V gene (reference sequence). The chain's CDR3 is CASSQAGSDEQFF. In nucleotides, the CDR3 is TGTGCCAGCAGCCAAGCGGGGAGCGATGAGCAGTTCTTC.

This sequence joins TRBV30 and TRBJ1-1; D is unclear. V dropped 0 bases and J dropped 11 bases, with 22 bases sitting between them. CDR3 length: 15 residues. CDR1 and CDR2 from the germline V gene are GTSNPN and SVGIG (reference sequence). The CDR3 nucleotides are TGTGCCTGGAGTGTAGGTGCGGGGTGGGGTGGTGTGGCTTTCTTT. This codes for CAWSVGAGWGGVAFF.

This rearrangement joins TRBV9 to TRBJ2-3, with a tentative D call TRBD2 (5 bases). The CDR3 runs to 15 residues. Germline-derived CDR1 and CDR2 are SGDLS and YYNGEE. Deletions cut 0 bases from V and 3 bases from J, with 11 bases between. This chain's CDR3 is CASSVETILTDTQYF. As DNA, the CDR3 is TGTGCCAGCAGCGTAGAGACTATACTTACAGATACGCAGTATTTT.